This T cell receptor beta chain was profiled in a study of spatial heterogeneity in lung cancer. The sample's time point: sample taken at primary tumor resection. No cells were sorted before sequencing. The whole RNA sequenced was extracted from tumor, nontumor lung or frozen PBMC. The CDR3 extends over 13 amino acids. The germline V gene encodes CDR1 SGHTA and CDR2 FQGNSA. V lost 3 bases and J 6 bases, leaving 12 bases between the germline ends. Every cDNA TCR molecule received its own unique molecular identifier. TCRdb ran MiXCR on the 5' RACE reads and lists one entry per CDR3 protein. The top ten hold approximately 2.4% of the sample, which has approximately 12,000 distinct CDR3 sequences, roughly an eighth seen once. This clonotype occurred a few times.

The receptor comes from a female donor with early-stage non-small cell lung cancer. The V gene is TRBV7-2, the J gene TRBJ2-7; no firm D call. Sequences were derived from PBMCs, sampled at surgery. CDR3 residues: CASSFHERGEQYF. Written as DNA, the CDR3 is TGTGCCAGCAGCTTTCATGAACGTGGCGAGCAGTACTTC. Supplemented by reference TRBV7-2 and TRBJ2-7, the full variable domain reads GAGVSQSPSNKVTEKGKDVELRCDPISGHTALYWYRQSLGQGLEFLIYFQGNSAPDKSGLPSDRFSAERTGGSVSTLTIQRTQQEDSAVYLCASSFHERGEQYFGPGTRLTVT.